Sequencing of this TCR beta chain was carried out in a study of T cell responses to AZD1222 COVID-19 vaccine. Study results and caveats: Recipients of AZD1222 seropositive at baseline numbered only five or six. Females made up more of the donors, who were largely white British, and clonal diversity may have come out too low.

V was cut by 5 bases and J by 4 bases, with 9 bases left in between. The CDR3 runs 13 residues. Germline CDR1 reads LGHDT; CDR2 reads YNNKEL (reference sequence). Clones were read by immunoSEQ multiplex PCR, and TCRdb kept only the in-frame ones, dropping some. Among about 46,000 clones listed, approximately 90% were seen once. This clone occurred once. What it binds is unknown. Sequencing used peripheral blood, obtained 28 days after the second AZD1222 dose. This receptor was identified in an adult who received the AZD1222 COVID-19 vaccine. This chain uses TRBV3-1 (or the pseudogene TRBV3-2) with TRBJ1-3; no definite D call. CDR3 DNA sequence: TGTGCCAGCAGCTCTTTTAACGGAAACACCATATATTTT. The encoded protein is CASSSFNGNTIYF.